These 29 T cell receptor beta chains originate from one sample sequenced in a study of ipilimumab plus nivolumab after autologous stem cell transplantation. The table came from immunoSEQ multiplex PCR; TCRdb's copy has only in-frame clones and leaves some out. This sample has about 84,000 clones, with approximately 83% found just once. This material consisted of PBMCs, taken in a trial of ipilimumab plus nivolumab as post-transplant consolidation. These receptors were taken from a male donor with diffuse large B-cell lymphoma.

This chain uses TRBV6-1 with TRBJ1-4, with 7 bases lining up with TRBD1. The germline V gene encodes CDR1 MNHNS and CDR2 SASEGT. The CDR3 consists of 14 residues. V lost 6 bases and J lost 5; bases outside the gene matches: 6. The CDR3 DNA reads TGTGCCAGCAGCGACAGGGCCGAGAATGAAAAACTGTTTTTT. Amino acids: CASSDRAENEKLFF.

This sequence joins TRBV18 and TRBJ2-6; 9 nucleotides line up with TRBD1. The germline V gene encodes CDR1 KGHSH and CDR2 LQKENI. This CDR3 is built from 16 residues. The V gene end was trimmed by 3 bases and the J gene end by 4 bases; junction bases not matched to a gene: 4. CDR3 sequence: CASSPGQGTGANVLTF. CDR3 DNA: TGTGCCAGCTCACCCGGACAGGGGACAGGGGCCAACGTCCTGACTTTC.

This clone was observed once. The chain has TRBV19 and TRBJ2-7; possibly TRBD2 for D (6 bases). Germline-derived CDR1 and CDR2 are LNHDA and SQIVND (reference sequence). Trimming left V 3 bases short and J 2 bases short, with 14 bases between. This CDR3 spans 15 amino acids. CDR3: CASSIAPGVTYEQYF. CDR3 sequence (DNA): TGTGCCAGTAGTATCGCCCCGGGGGTGACCTACGAGCAGTACTTC.

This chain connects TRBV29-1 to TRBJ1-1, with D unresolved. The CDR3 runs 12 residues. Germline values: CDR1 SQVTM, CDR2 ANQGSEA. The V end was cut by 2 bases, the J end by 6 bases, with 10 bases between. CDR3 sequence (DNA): TGCAGCGTTGAATCGAGTGTTGCTGAAGCTTTCTTT. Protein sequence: CSVESSVAEAFF.

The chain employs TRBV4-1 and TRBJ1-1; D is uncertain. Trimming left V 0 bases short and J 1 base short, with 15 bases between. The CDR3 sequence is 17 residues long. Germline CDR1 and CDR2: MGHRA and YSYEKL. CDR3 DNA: TGCGCCAGCAGCCAAGAGTCGCATAGTATTGGGAACACTGAAGCTTTCTTT. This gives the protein CASSQESHSIGNTEAFF.

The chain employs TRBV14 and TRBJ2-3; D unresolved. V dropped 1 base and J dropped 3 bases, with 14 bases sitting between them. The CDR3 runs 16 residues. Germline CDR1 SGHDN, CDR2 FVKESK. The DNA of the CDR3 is TGTGCCAGCAGCCAAGGTGCGTCTTGGCAGACAGATACGCAGTATTTT. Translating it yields CASSQGASWQTDTQYF.

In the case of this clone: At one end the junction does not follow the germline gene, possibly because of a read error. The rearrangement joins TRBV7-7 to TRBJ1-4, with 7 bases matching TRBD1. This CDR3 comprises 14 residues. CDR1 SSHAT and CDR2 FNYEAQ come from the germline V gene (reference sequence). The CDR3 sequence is CASSRSTGQEKLFF. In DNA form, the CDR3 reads TGTGCTAGCAGCCGGTCGACAGGGCAAGAAAAACTGTTTTTT. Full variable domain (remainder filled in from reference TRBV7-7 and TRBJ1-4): GAGVSQSPRYKVTKRGQDVTLRCDPISSHATLYWYQQALGQGPEFLTYFNYEAQPDKSGLPSDRFSAERPEGSISTLTIQRTEQRDSAMYRCASSRSTGQEKLFFGSGTQLSVL.

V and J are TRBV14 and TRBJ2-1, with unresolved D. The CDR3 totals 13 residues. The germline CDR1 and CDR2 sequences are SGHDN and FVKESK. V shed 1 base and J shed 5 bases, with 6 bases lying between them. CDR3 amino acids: CASSQVWNNEQFF. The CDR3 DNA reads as TGTGCCAGCAGCCAAGTTTGGAACAATGAGCAGTTCTTC.

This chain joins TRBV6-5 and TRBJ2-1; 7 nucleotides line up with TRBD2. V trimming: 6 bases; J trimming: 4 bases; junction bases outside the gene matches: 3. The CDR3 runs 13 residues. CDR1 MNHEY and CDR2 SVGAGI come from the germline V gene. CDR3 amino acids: CASRGTNYNEQFF. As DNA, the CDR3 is TGTGCCAGCAGGGGGACTAATTACAATGAGCAGTTCTTC.

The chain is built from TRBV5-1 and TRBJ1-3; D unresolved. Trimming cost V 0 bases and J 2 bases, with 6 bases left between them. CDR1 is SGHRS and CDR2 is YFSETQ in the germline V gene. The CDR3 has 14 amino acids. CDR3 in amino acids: CASSLGTAGNTIYF. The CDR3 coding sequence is TGCGCCAGCAGCTTGGGTACTGCTGGAAACACCATATATTTT.

CDR3 DNA: TGTGCCAGTAGTAGAACCGACACGAACACTGAAGCTTTCTTT. Amino acids: CASSRTDTNTEAFF. The genes are TRBV19 and TRBJ1-1; no firm D call. The V gene's germline CDR1 is LNHDA and CDR2 SQIVND (reference sequence). The V end lost 4 bases, the J end lost 1 base, and 10 bases lay between the germline ends. The CDR3 has 14 amino acids.

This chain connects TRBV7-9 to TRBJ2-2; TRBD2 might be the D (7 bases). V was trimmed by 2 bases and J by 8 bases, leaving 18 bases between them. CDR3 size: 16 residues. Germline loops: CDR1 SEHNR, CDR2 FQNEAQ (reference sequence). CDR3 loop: CASSLRAGAGAGELFF. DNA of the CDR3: TGTGCCAGCAGCTTACGGGCGGGGGCCGGCGCTGGGGAGCTGTTTTTT.

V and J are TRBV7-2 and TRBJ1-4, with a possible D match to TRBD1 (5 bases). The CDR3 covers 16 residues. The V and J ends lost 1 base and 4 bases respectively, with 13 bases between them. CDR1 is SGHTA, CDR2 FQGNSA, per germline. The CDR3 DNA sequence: TGTGCCAGCAGCTTAGAAGCCCCGGGGCTTAATGAAAAACTGTTTTTT. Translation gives CASSLEAPGLNEKLFF.

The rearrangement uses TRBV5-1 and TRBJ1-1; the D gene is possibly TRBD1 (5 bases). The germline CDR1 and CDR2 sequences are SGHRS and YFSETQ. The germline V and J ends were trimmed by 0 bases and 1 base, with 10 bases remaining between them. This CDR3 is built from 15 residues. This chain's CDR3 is CASSLGWGSNTEAFF. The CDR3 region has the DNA TGCGCCAGCAGCTTGGGTTGGGGGTCGAACACTGAAGCTTTCTTT.

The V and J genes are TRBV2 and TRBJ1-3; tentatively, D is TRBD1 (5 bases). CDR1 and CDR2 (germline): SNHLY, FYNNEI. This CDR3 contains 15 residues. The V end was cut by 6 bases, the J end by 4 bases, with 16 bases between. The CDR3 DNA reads TGTGCCAGCAGCCACCGGGACGGAGGGGGAAACACCATATATTTT. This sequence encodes CASSHRDGGGNTIYF.

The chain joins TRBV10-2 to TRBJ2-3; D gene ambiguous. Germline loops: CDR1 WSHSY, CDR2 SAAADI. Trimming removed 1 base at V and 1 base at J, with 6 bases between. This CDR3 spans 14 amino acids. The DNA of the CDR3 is TGCGCCAGCAGTGAGTTACGGGGCACAGATACGCAGTATTTT. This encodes CASSELRGTDTQYF.

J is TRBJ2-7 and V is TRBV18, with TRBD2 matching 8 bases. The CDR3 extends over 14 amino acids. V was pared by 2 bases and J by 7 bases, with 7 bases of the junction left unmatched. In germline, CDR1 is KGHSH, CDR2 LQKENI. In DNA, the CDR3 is TGTGCCAGCTCACCAACAGAAGCGGGGGCTGAGCAGTACTTC. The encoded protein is CASSPTEAGAEQYF.

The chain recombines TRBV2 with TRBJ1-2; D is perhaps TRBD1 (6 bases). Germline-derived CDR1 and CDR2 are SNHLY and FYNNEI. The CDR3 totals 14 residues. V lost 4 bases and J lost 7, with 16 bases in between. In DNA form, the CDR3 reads TGTGCCAGCAGTGGGGACATATCAACGACTGGCTACACCTTC. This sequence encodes CASSGDISTTGYTF.

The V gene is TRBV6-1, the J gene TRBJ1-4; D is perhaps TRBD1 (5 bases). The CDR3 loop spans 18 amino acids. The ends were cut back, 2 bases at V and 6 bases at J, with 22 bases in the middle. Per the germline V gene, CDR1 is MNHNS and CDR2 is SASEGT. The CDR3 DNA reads TGTGCCAGCAGTGAACCGGACACCTCGAGAGGCTTTCATGAAAAACTGTTTTTT. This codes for CASSEPDTSRGFHEKLFF.

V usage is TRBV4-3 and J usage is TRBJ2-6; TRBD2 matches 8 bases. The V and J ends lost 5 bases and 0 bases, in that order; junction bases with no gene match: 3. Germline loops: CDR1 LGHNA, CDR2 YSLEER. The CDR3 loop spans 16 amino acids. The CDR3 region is CASSDAGGSGANVLTF. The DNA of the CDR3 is TGCGCCAGCAGCGACGCGGGGGGCTCTGGGGCCAACGTCCTGACTTTC.

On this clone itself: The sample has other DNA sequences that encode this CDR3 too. CDR3 protein: CASRGQGNQPQHF. For the CDR3, the DNA is TGTGCCAGTAGGGGACAGGGAAATCAGCCCCAGCATTTT. V usage is TRBV19 and J usage is TRBJ1-5; 9 nucleotides agree with TRBD1. CDR1 and CDR2 from the germline V gene are LNHDA and SQIVND (reference sequence). The V and J ends lost 6 bases and 4 bases, in that order; junction bases with no gene match: 1. CDR3 length: 13 amino acids. The full variable domain, completed using reference TRBV19 and TRBJ1-5, is DGGITQSPKYLFRKEGQNVTLSCEQNLNHDAMYWYRQDPGQGLRLIYYSQIVNDFQKGDIAEGYSVSREKKESFPLTVTSAQKNPTAFYLCASRGQGNQPQHFGDGTRLSIL.

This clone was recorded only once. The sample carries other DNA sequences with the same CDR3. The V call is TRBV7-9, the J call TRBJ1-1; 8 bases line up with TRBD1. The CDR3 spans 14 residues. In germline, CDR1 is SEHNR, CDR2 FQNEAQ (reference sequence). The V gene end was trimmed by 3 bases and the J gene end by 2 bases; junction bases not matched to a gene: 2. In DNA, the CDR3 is TGTGCCAGCAGCTTCCAGGGGGCCAACACTGAAGCTTTCTTT. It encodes CASSFQGANTEAFF.

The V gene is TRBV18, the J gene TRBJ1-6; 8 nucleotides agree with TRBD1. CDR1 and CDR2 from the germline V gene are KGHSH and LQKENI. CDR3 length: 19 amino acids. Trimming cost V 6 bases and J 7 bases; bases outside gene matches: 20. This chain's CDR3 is CASSPLPDQGAKLNSPLHF. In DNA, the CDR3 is TGTGCCAGCTCCCCTCTGCCCGATCAGGGGGCGAAACTCAATTCACCCCTCCACTTT.

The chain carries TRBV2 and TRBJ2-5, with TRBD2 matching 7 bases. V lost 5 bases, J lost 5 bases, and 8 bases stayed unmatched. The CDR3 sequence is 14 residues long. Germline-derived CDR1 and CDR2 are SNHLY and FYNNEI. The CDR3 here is CASSFVTSSETQYF. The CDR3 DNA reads TGTGCCAGCAGTTTCGTGACTAGCTCGGAGACCCAGTACTTC.

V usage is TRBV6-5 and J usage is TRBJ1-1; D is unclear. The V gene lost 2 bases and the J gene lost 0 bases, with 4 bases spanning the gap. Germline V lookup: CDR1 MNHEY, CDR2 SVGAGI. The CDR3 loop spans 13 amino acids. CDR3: CASSYELNTEAFF. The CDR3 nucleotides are TGTGCCAGCAGTTACGAACTGAACACTGAAGCTTTCTTT.

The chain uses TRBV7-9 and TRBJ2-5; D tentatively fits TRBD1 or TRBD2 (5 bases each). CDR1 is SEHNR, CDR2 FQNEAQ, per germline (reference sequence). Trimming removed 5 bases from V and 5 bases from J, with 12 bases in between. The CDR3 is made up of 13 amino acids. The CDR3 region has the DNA TGTGCCAGCAGCGTCCGGGGCCCCGAGACCCAGTACTTC. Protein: CASSVRGPETQYF.

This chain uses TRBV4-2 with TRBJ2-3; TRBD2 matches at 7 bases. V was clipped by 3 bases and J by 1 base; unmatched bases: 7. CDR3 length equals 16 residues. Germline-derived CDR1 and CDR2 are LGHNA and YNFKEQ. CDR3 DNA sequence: TGTGCCAGCAGCCAGGCCGGTACTAGCGGCACAGATACGCAGTATTTT. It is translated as CASSQAGTSGTDTQYF.

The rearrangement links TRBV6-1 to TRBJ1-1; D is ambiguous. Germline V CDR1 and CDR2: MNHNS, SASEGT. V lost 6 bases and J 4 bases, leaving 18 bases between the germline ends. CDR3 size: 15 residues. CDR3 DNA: TGTGCCAGCAGGGCAAACACTGCCCAAACCACTGAAGCTTTCTTT. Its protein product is CASRANTAQTTEAFF.

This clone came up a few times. The CDR3 reads CASRRGAGNNEQFF. In nucleotides, the CDR3 is TGTGCCAGCAGGCGGGGGGCAGGGAACAATGAGCAGTTCTTC. This chain uses TRBV5-4 with TRBJ2-1; 8 positions agree with TRBD2. The CDR3 is 14 amino acids. Germline V gene data show CDR1 as SGHNT and CDR2 as YYREEE (reference sequence). Trimming cost V 5 bases and J 5 bases; bases outside gene matches: 6. The full variable domain, in which reference TRBV5-4 and TRBJ2-1 provide the parts outside the CDR3, is ETGVTQSPTHLIKTRGQQVTLRCSSQSGHNTVSWYQQALGQGPQFIFQYYREEENGRGNFPPRFSGLQFPNYSSELNVNALELDDSALYLCASRRGAGNNEQFFGPGTRLTVL.